This is a list of T cell receptor beta chains from one sample in a study of shared clonotypes between healthy human individuals. Generated by immunoSEQ multiplex PCR, the TCRdb table keeps only in-frame clones and is missing some. The data contain 2.3 million or so clones, 85% to 95% of them singletons. The specimen was naive CD4+ T cells from PBMCs. These receptors were obtained from a young man in good health. Some clones in this sample may be carry-over from other donors' samples. Both conserved end residues are part of each CDR3. The order of the fields is clone size, J gene, V gene, D gene, CDR3 DNA, CDR3 protein. D genes are given only for firm matches. A clone size is listed for some rows: how often the clone was seen (once, few, many), or a class if it is expanded.

. TRBJ1-3 TRBV9 . TGTGCCAGCAGCGTAGATGGATTCTCTGGAAACACCATATATTTT CASSVDGFSGNTIYF
. TRBJ2-7 TRBV6-6 TRBD1 TGTGCCAGCAGTTCGCGACAGGGGAGTACCTACGAGCAGTACTTC CASSSRQGSTYEQYF
. TRBJ2-7 TRBV28 TRBD1 TGTGCCAGCAGTTGGACCGGGACAGGCGCCTACGAGCAGTACTTC CASSWTGTGAYEQYF
. TRBJ2-1 TRBV4-1 TRBD2 TGCGCCAGCAGCCCTATTAGCGGGAGTTACCACAATGAGCAGTTCTTC CASSPISGSYHNEQFF
once TRBJ2-5 TRBV11-1 . TGTGCCAGCAGCCCCCGTATTGTGCTGGAGACCCAGTACTTC CASSPRIVLETQYF
. TRBJ2-7 TRBV19 TRBD1 TGTGCCAGTAGTAACCCCCCGGGACAGGGGGCAGGGGTACGCGAGCAGTACTTC CASSNPPGQGAGVREQYF
. TRBJ2-3 TRBV7-3 TRBD2 TGTGCCAGCAGCCGCGGGAGAAACGCAGATACGCAGTATTTT CASSRGRNADTQYF
. TRBJ2-3 TRBV7-9 TRBD2 TGCACCAGCGGGGACACAGATACGCAGTATTTT CTSGDTDTQYF
. TRBJ1-2 TRBV4-3 TRBD1 TGCGCCAGCAGCCAGGACAGGGTATCACTCAACTATGGCTACACCTTC CASSQDRVSLNYGYTF
. TRBJ2-5 TRBV7-3 . TGTGCCAGCAGCTCCCGGGCCTCCCGGTGGGAGACCCAGTACTTC CASSSRASRWETQYF
. TRBJ2-7 TRBV6-5 TRBD2 TGTGCCAGCAGTTACTCGCCCGGGAGGTCTCGCGAGCAGTACTTC CASSYSPGRSREQYF
. TRBJ2-3 TRBV20-1 . TGCAGTGCTCTACCTCGGGATACGCAGTATTTT CSALPRDTQYF
. TRBJ2-7 TRBV7-2 TRBD2 TGTGCCAGCAGCTTATATTCAGGCCCGGGGGGTTACGAGCAGTACTTC CASSLYSGPGGYEQYF
. TRBJ2-7 TRBV7-2 . TGTGCCAGCAGCTTAGGGCCCGGGCAGTACTTC CASSLGPGQYF
. TRBJ2-5 TRBV6-6 TRBD1 TGTGCCAGCAGTTACTCCCACAGGGGGTGGTTAGAGACCCAGTACTTC CASSYSHRGWLETQYF
. TRBJ1-2 TRBV5-1 . TGCGCCAGCAGCTTGGAAGGGCAGGGTGGCGGCTACACCTTC CASSLEGQGGGYTF
. TRBJ2-4 TRBV5-6 TRBD2 TGTGCCAGCAGCTTGGGCGGGAGTACCAAAAACATTCAGTACTTC CASSLGGSTKNIQYF
. TRBJ1-1 TRBV28 . TGTGCCAGCAGCTCACCGGGTCTTTGGGCTGAAGCTTTCTTT CASSSPGLWAEAFF
. TRBJ1-4 TRBV4-1 . TGCGCCAGCAGCCAAGTTGGTTGGAAACTGTTTTTT CASSQVGWKLFF
. TRBJ1-2 TRBV15 . TGTGCCACCAGCAGAGATCGGGCCAGGGCCCTACGCCAGGATGGCTACACCTTC CATSRDRARALRQDGYTF
. TRBJ2-7 TRBV28 TRBD2 TGTGCCAGCAGTTTATGGGCGACTAGCGGGAGGTACGAGCAGTACTTC CASSLWATSGRYEQYF
. TRBJ2-7 TRBV27 TRBD1 TGTGCCAGCCATGGGGGACAGGGCTCCTACGAGCAGTACTTC CASHGGQGSYEQYF
. TRBJ2-2 TRBV29-1 . TGCAGCGTTGGGGGACGGATGAACACCGGGGAGCTGTTTTTT CSVGGRMNTGELFF
. TRBJ2-6 TRBV7-2 . TGTGCCAGCCTCGGGAAGACTGGGGCCAACGTCCTGACTTTC CASLGKTGANVLTF
. TRBJ2-3 TRBV11-3 . TGTGCCAGCAGCTTAGACAGCCTGACAGATACGCAGTATTTT CASSLDSLTDTQYF
. TRBJ2-7 TRBV27 . TGTGCCAGCAGTTTATTAGGGGGTCTTAGCTCCTACGAGCAGTACTTC CASSLLGGLSSYEQYF
. TRBJ1-5 TRBV30 TRBD1 TGTGCCTGGAACCAAGGGACAGCAAATCAGCCCCAGCATTTT CAWNQGTANQPQHF
. TRBJ2-1 TRBV7-3 TRBD2 TGTGCCAGCAGCTTCCATTTAGTCCGCGGGAGGGCGCGGAATGAGCAGTTCTTC CASSFHLVRGRARNEQFF
. TRBJ2-5 TRBV30 TRBD1 TGTGCCTGGAGTCCCATGGGGACAGGGTACCAAGAGACCCAGTACTTC CAWSPMGTGYQETQYF
. TRBJ2-5 TRBV7-9 . TGTGCCAGCAGCGAAATTCGGTCGGAGACCCAGTACTTC CASSEIRSETQYF
. TRBJ2-5 TRBV28 TRBD1 TGTGCCAGCGAGACAGGGAGTCAAGAGACCCAGTACTTC CASETGSQETQYF
. TRBJ2-6 TRBV18 . TGTGCCAGCTCACCCTCCATGGGTCTCTCTGGGGCCAACGTCCTGACTTTC CASSPSMGLSGANVLTF
. TRBJ2-7 TRBV4-2 TRBD2 TGTGCCAGCAGCCGTCGACTAGCGGGAGACGAGCAGTACTTC CASSRRLAGDEQYF
. TRBJ2-1 TRBV2 TRBD2 TGTGCCAGCAGTGGGAGACTAGCGGGAGGGGGTGAGCAGTTCTTC CASSGRLAGGGEQFF
. TRBJ1-1 TRBV9 TRBD1 TGTGCCAGCAGCCCCGGACAGGGCGAAAGGAACACTGAAGCTTTCTTT CASSPGQGERNTEAFF
. TRBJ2-1 TRBV9 . TGTGCCAGCAGCGTAGGTCAGAACAACAATGAGCAGTTCTTC CASSVGQNNNEQFF
. TRBJ1-2 TRBV6-5 . TGTGCCAGCAGGAGGGTGAACTATGGCTACACCTTC CASRRVNYGYTF
once TRBJ2-5 TRBV19 TRBD2 TGTGCCCGATGCGGGGGAGGACGGAGCGTACAAGAGACCCAGTACTTC CARCGGGRSVQETQYF
. TRBJ2-1 TRBV6-6 TRBD2 TGTGCCAGCAGTCCAGCGGGGGGGATCAATGAGCAGTTCTTC CASSPAGGINEQFF
few TRBJ2-3 TRBV7-3 TRBD1 TGTGCCAGCAGCTTAAACCAGGGGGCAGATACGCAGTATTTT CASSLNQGADTQYF
. TRBJ1-2 TRBV4-1 . TGCGCCAGCAGCCATATATCTAACACTTTACTCTATGGCTACACCTTC CASSHISNTLLYGYTF
. TRBJ1-4 TRBV6-5 . TGTGCCAGCAGCAGGGGCATCCGAGTTGAAAAACTGTTTTTT CASSRGIRVEKLFF
. TRBJ2-3 TRBV5-1 TRBD2 TGCGCCAGCAGCTTGTTCCTAGCGGGAGGGGGAGATACGCAGTATTTT CASSLFLAGGGDTQYF
. TRBJ2-5 TRBV4-2 TRBD2 TGTGCCAGCAGCCAGGAGCCGGGACTAGCGGCCCGGTGGGAGACCCAGTACTTC CASSQEPGLAARWETQYF
. TRBJ2-3 TRBV7-3 . TGTGCCAGCAGCTTAGAGTGGTCTAGCACAGATACGCAGTATTTT CASSLEWSSTDTQYF
. TRBJ1-1 TRBV6-1 TRBD1 TGTGCCAGCAGTGAAGCGAGGACAGGCCCCATCCTTGATACTTTCTTT CASSEARTGPILDTFF
. TRBJ2-1 TRBV6-1 . TGTGCCACCCGGACAGAATCCTACAATGAGCAGTTCTTC CATRTESYNEQFF
once TRBJ1-6 TRBV27 . TGTGCCAGCAGTTTATTGGCTCGGGGGGCATCACCCCTCCACTTT CASSLLARGASPLHF
. TRBJ2-5 TRBV6-6 TRBD2 TGTGCCAGCAGTTACTTTCAACTCGGGGGGGAGACCCAGTACTTC CASSYFQLGGETQYF
. TRBJ2-2 TRBV4-1 . TGCGCCAGCAGCCAGGCGACAGCAACCGGGGAGCTGTTTTTT CASSQATATGELFF
. TRBJ2-7 TRBV4-1 TRBD1 TGCGCCAGCTGGACAGGGGACTCCTACGAGCAGTACTTC CASWTGDSYEQYF
. TRBJ2-5 TRBV6-6 . TGTGCCAGCGCCCCACCCCCAGGGGGGGAGACCCAGTACTTC CASAPPPGGETQYF
. TRBJ1-2 TRBV30 . TGTGCCTGGAGTGTGGGTCAAGACTATGGCTACACCTTC CAWSVGQDYGYTF
. TRBJ1-1 TRBV5-1 . TGCGCCAGCAGCTTGGAAGGGGTATTGAACACTGAAGCTTTCTTT CASSLEGVLNTEAFF